Included here is one T cell receptor beta chain sequence, with context. Its antigen is unidentified. This sample is drawn from a study of identical twins. Whole-study findings and limits: While abundant cord blood beta clonotypes carried fewer insertions, memory repertoires showed no such pattern.

TCRdb itself ran the 5' RACE reads through MiXCR, one entry per CDR3 protein. The sample has about 530,000 distinct CDR3 sequences, about a fifth seen once. Germline trimming cut 6 bases from V and 1 base from J; bases unmatched to any gene: 6. CDR3 length: 15 amino acids. Germline V gene sequence: CDR1 LNHDA, CDR2 SQIVND (reference sequence). These data are also associated with another study on yellow fever vaccine responses in identical twins.

Sequencing was carried out using CD4+ T cells sorted from blood. The chain links TRBV19 to TRBJ2-5, with 9 nucleotides matching TRBD1. This clonotype was obtained from a woman between 18 and 29 years old in good health. The CDR3 nucleotides read TGTGCCAGTAGCCCGGGACAGGGAACCCAAGAGACCCAGTACTTC. Amino acid sequence: CASSPGQGTQETQYF.